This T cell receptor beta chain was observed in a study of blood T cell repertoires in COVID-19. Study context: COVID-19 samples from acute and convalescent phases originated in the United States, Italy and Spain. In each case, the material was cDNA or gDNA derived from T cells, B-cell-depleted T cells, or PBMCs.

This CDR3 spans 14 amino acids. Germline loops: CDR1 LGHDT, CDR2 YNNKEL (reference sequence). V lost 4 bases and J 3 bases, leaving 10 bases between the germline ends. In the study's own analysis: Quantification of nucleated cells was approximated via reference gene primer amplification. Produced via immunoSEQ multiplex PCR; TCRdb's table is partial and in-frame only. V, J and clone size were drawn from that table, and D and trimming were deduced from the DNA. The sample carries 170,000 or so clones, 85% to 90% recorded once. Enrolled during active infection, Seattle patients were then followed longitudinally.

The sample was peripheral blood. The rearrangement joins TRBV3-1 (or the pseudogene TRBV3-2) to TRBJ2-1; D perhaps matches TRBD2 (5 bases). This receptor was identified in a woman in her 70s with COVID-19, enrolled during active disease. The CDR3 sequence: CASSLGRGYNEQFF. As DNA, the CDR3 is TGTGCCAGCAGCCTTGGACGGGGCTACAATGAGCAGTTCTTC.